These 32 T cell receptor beta chains were all obtained from the same sample, sequenced in a study of blood T cell repertoires in COVID-19. Repertoires were generated with immunoSEQ multiplex PCR, while TCRdb's copy carries only in-frame clones and drops some. In the table there are some 180,000 clones, roughly 76% of which are singletons. The specimen sequenced was peripheral blood. These receptor sequences come from a woman between 45 and 65 years old with active or convalescent COVID-19.

V is TRBV7-6 and J is TRBJ2-2, with TRBD2 matching over 10 bases. The CDR3 contains 18 residues. V was pared by 5 bases and J by 7 bases, with 16 bases of the junction left unmatched. CDR1 and CDR2 from the germline V gene are SGHVS and FNYEAQ. DNA for the CDR3: TGTGCCAGCAGCCTCCTACCGGGACTAGCGAAGAAGGACGGGGAGCTGTTTTTT. It specifies CASSLLPGLAKKDGELFF.

The chain combines TRBV19 with TRBJ2-4, with D possibly being TRBD2 (5 bases). Germline CDR1 reads LNHDA; CDR2 reads SQIVND (reference sequence). The CDR3 runs to 17 residues. Trimming shortened V by 0 bases and J by 3 bases, and 15 bases separated the two germline ends. The CDR3 sequence is CASSIERNARGKNIQYF. The CDR3 region has the DNA TGTGCCAGTAGTATAGAAAGGAACGCTCGGGGCAAAAACATTCAGTACTTC.

The table lists this clone with a count of one. V gene TRBV4-3 combines with J gene TRBJ2-7, with 11 bases fitting TRBD1. Losses at the gene ends were 0 bases for V and 4 bases for J; bases not matched to a gene: 11. Germline V gives CDR1 LGHNA, CDR2 YSLEER. CDR3 size: 18 residues. The CDR3 loop reads CASSQDIGQGAFIYEQYF. CDR3 bases: TGCGCCAGCAGCCAAGATATTGGACAGGGGGCTTTTATTTACGAGCAGTACTTC.

The chain couples TRBV4-3 to TRBJ1-3; D is perhaps TRBD1 (6 bases). The germline V gene encodes CDR1 LGHNA and CDR2 YSLEER. The CDR3 extends over 17 amino acids. Between the trimmed V and J ends, which lost 0 bases and 4 bases, there was a span of 16 bases. This CDR3 reads CASSQDRTARIGNTIYF. The CDR3 DNA sequence: TGCGCCAGCAGCCAAGATAGGACAGCGCGGATAGGAAACACCATATATTTT.

This rearrangement joins TRBV11-3 to TRBJ2-1; D not resolved. Between the trimmed V and J ends, which lost 6 bases and 4 bases, there was a span of 7 bases. The CDR3 sequence is 12 residues long. Germline assignment: CDR1 SGHNT and CDR2 YENEEA. CDR3 in DNA: TGTGCCAGCAGTTTCAGATACAATGAGCAGTTCTTC. As protein: CASSFRYNEQFF.

The chain is built from TRBV7-6 and TRBJ1-3, with D maybe TRBD1 (6 bases). The V and J ends lost 4 bases and 2 bases respectively, with 15 bases between them. Germline loops: CDR1 SGHVS, CDR2 FNYEAQ. The CDR3 totals 16 residues. The CDR3 coding sequence is TGTGCCAGCAGCTCCCAGAGTGCAGGGGCTGGAAACACCATATATTTT. Amino acid sequence: CASSSQSAGAGNTIYF.

The chain joins TRBV21-1 to TRBJ2-3; the tabulated D call, TRBD2, remains unverified against the DNA. TRBV21-1 is a known pseudogene. This CDR3 spans 18 amino acids. CDR3 in amino acids: CASFRGLAGEKGEDTQYF. The CDR3 DNA reads as TGTGCCAGCTTCCGGGGACTAGCGGGAGAGAAAGGGGAAGATACGCAGTATTTT.

The chain joins TRBV3-1 (or the pseudogene TRBV3-2) to TRBJ1-1; tentatively, D is TRBD1 (6 bases). Trimming shortened V by 1 base and J by 4 bases, and 22 bases separated the two germline ends. Germline V gene sequence: CDR1 LGHDT, CDR2 YNNKEL (reference sequence). This CDR3 spans 18 amino acids. The CDR3: CASSQGFRGKGEVTEAFF. CDR3 nucleotides: TGTGCCAGCAGCCAAGGGTTCAGGGGAAAGGGGGAAGTCACTGAAGCTTTCTTT.

The rearrangement joins TRBV6-5 to TRBJ2-2; TRBD2 matches at 7 bases. The CDR3 extends over 15 amino acids. Germline V gene data show CDR1 as MNHEY and CDR2 as SVGAGI. The ends lost 10 bases at V and 3 bases at J; junction bases unmatched: 11. CDR3 loop: CAILPREGYTGELFF. The CDR3 DNA reads as TGTGCCATCCTCCCGAGGGAGGGGTACACCGGGGAGCTGTTTTTT.

The chain is built from TRBV12-3 or TRBV12-4 and TRBJ1-1, with D uncertain. Deletions cut 0 bases from V and 7 bases from J, with 6 bases between. The CDR3 is made up of 12 amino acids. The CDR3 protein is CASSLARVEAFF. The CDR3 coding sequence is TGTGCCAGCAGTTTAGCGCGGGTTGAAGCTTTCTTT.

This clone turned up a few times. The chain carries TRBV19 and TRBJ2-2, with D hard to call. This CDR3 contains 11 residues. The V end was cut by 6 bases, the J end by 8 bases, with 7 bases between. Looked up from germline, CDR1 is LNHDA and CDR2 is SQIVND (reference sequence). The CDR3 loop is CASRAYGELFF. The CDR3 nucleotides read TGTGCCAGTAGGGCATATGGGGAGCTGTTTTTT.

CDR3 DNA: TGTGCCAGCAGCCAGTGGAGCTCCTATAATTCACCCCTCCACTTT. It yields the protein CASSQWSSYNSPLHF. This chain connects TRBV5-8 to TRBJ1-6; D gene unclear. CDR3 length equals 15 residues. Germline V gene lookup returns CDR1 SGHTS and CDR2 YDEGEE. The germline V and J ends were trimmed by 4 bases and 0 bases, with 8 bases remaining between them. Combining the CDR3 with reference TRBV5-8 and TRBJ1-6 gives the whole variable domain EAGVTQSPTHLIKTRGQQATLRCSPISGHTSVYWYQQALGLGLQFLLWYDEGEERNRGNFPPRFSGRQFPNYSSELNVNALELEDSALYLCASSQWSSYNSPLHFGNGTRLTVT.

This chain joins TRBV5-6 and TRBJ2-7; 7 bases align to TRBD1. The CDR3 is 16 amino acids. Germline V gene lookup returns CDR1 SGHDT and CDR2 YYEEEE. After removal of 2 bases from V and 3 bases from J, the junction contained 11 bases not matched to a gene. CDR3 loop: CASSFTDRDRDYEQYF. The CDR3 DNA sequence: TGTGCCAGCAGCTTTACCGACCGGGACAGAGACTACGAGCAGTACTTC. Drawing the rest from reference TRBV5-6 and TRBJ2-7, the complete variable domain is DAGVTQSPTHLIKTRGQQVTLRCSPKSGHDTVSWYQQALGQGPQFIFQYYEEEERQRGNFPDRFSGHQFPNYSSELNVNALLLGDSALYLCASSFTDRDRDYEQYFGPGTRLTVT.

The chain employs TRBV9 and TRBJ1-2; D might be TRBD1 (6 bases). CDR3 length: 15 residues. The ends were cut back, 6 bases at V and 0 bases at J, with 15 bases in the middle. Looked up from germline, CDR1 is SGDLS and CDR2 is YYNGEE. CDR3 bases: TGTGCCAGCACCAAAAGCCCAGGGGCTAACTATGGCTACACCTTC. As protein: CASTKSPGANYGYTF.

In this sample, this clone turned up once. The rearrangement joins TRBV10-3 to TRBJ1-5, with D hard to call. The CDR3 totals 15 residues. Germline V CDR1 and CDR2: ENHRY, SYGVKD. The V and J ends lost 0 bases and 2 bases respectively, with 8 bases between them. CDR3 region: CAISESIQGNQPQHF. CDR3 nucleotides: TGTGCCATCAGTGAGTCGATCCAGGGCAATCAGCCCCAGCATTTT.

The chain employs TRBV4-1 and TRBJ1-2, with 8 bases matching TRBD1. There are 17 residues in the CDR3. After removal of 3 bases from V and 4 bases from J, the junction contained 13 bases not matched to a gene. Germline CDR1 and CDR2: MGHRA and YSYEKL. The CDR3 region is CASSQLYPGTGLYGYTF. The CDR3 DNA reads TGCGCCAGCAGCCAGCTGTATCCGGGGACAGGTCTCTATGGCTACACCTTC.

J is TRBJ1-1 and V is TRBV4-1, with 7 positions matching TRBD1. Losses at the gene ends were 3 bases for V and 7 bases for J; bases not matched to a gene: 5. Germline loops: CDR1 MGHRA, CDR2 YSYEKL. There are 13 residues in the CDR3. CDR3 nucleotide sequence: TGCGCCAGCAGCCAGACTTGGGACAGTGAAGCTTTCTTT. Protein: CASSQTWDSEAFF.

The genes are TRBV5-5 and TRBJ2-1, with D perhaps TRBD2 (5 bases). This CDR3 comprises 14 residues. Germline lookup yields CDR1 SGHKS and CDR2 YYEKEE (reference sequence). V lost 2 bases and J lost 5, with 11 bases in between. The CDR3 loop reads CASSFPGNHNEQFF. The DNA for the CDR3 is TGTGCCAGCAGCTTTCCCGGGAATCACAATGAGCAGTTCTTC. Together with reference TRBV5-5 and TRBJ2-1, the CDR3 gives the full variable domain: DAGVTQSPTHLIKTRGQQVTLRCSPISGHKSVSWYQQVLGQGPQFIFQYYEKEERGRGNFPDRFSARQFPNYSSELNVNALLLGDSALYLCASSFPGNHNEQFFGPGTRLTVL.

V usage is TRBV18 and J usage is TRBJ1-6; 10 bases map to TRBD1. Germline V gives CDR1 KGHSH, CDR2 LQKENI. CDR3 size: 17 residues. V shed 3 bases, J shed 8 bases, and the junction held 10 bases outside the gene matches. CDR3 residues: CASSPLGTGVGDSPLHF. In nucleotides, the CDR3 is TGTGCCAGCTCACCCCTGGGGACAGGGGTCGGGGATTCACCCCTCCACTTT.

This clone showed up just a few times. V gene TRBV5-3 combines with J gene TRBJ1-2, with TRBD1 as a possible D gene (5 bases). TRBV5-3 is noted as an ORF with a role that remains uncertain. V was trimmed by 0 bases and J by 8 bases, leaving 23 bases between them. This CDR3 has 17 amino acids. The CDR3: CARSLVPLIGDSEGYTF. CDR3 sequence (DNA): TGTGCCAGAAGCTTGGTTCCACTAATCGGGGACTCGGAGGGCTACACCTTC.

This clone was picked up a small number of times. The chain is built from TRBV19 and TRBJ2-2; TRBD2 aligns across 9 bases. The germline V gene has CDR1 LNHDA and CDR2 SQIVND (reference sequence). The CDR3 is made up of 15 amino acids. The junction had 5 bases not matched to a gene; V was cut back by 4 bases and J by 5 bases. CDR3 in DNA: TGTGCCAGTAGTAGCGGGAGGGCCTATACCGGGGAGCTGTTTTTT. It specifies CASSSGRAYTGELFF.

The CDR3 nucleotides read TGTGCCAGCAGCTCCGCAGGGGCTACAGATACGCAGTATTTT. Translation: CASSSAGATDTQYF. This rearrangement joins TRBV7-2 to TRBJ2-3, with a possible D match to TRBD1 (6 bases). The V gene lost 4 bases and the J gene lost 3 bases, with 11 bases spanning the gap. Germline loops: CDR1 SGHTA, CDR2 FQGNSA. CDR3 length: 14 amino acids.

CDR3 loop: CASSLVANTEAFF. CDR3 bases: TGTGCCAGCAGTTTAGTGGCAAACACTGAAGCTTTCTTT. The gene calls are TRBV12-3 or TRBV12-4 and TRBJ1-1; no definite D call. There are 13 residues in the CDR3. The V and J ends lost 1 base and 2 bases respectively, with 5 bases between them.

This chain joins TRBV6-5 and TRBJ1-1; D gene uncertain. Trimming shortened V by 10 bases and J by 0 bases, and 6 bases separated the two germline ends. This CDR3 has 11 amino acids. Germline CDR1 reads MNHEY; CDR2 reads SVGAGI. CDR3 nucleotides: TGTGCCACAAAATTGAACACTGAAGCTTTCTTT. Translated: CATKLNTEAFF.

This clone showed up many times. The V call is TRBV4-1, the J call TRBJ1-1, with a weak D call TRBD1 (5 bases). The CDR3 contains 14 residues. Germline V gene data show CDR1 as MGHRA and CDR2 as YSYEKL. Trimming took 0 bases from V and 4 from J, leaving 9 bases between them. CDR3 residues: CASSQEGRGTEAFF. The CDR3 region has the DNA TGCGCCAGCAGCCAAGAGGGGCGGGGCACTGAAGCTTTCTTT.

DNA for the CDR3: TGTGCCAGCAGCTTAGGCAACAGTGCAAACTATGGCTACACCTTC. This sequence encodes CASSLGNSANYGYTF. This chain joins TRBV7-6 and TRBJ1-2, with D hard to call. Looked up from germline, CDR1 is SGHVS and CDR2 is FNYEAQ. The CDR3 sequence is 15 residues long. Trimming took 1 base from V and 2 from J, leaving 11 bases between them. Drawing the rest from reference TRBV7-6 and TRBJ1-2, the complete variable domain is GAGVSQSPRYKVTKRGQDVALRCDPISGHVSLYWYRQALGQGPEFLTYFNYEAQQDKSGLPNDRFSAERPEGSISTLTIQRTEQRDSAMYRCASSLGNSANYGYTFGSGTRLTVV.

The V call is TRBV7-2, the J call TRBJ2-7; a possible D gene is TRBD2 (6 bases). CDR1 and CDR2 (germline): SGHTA, FQGNSA. The V end was cut by 5 bases, the J end by 3 bases, with 14 bases between. The CDR3 is made up of 14 amino acids. The CDR3 spells CASSRGASNYEQYF. CDR3 DNA: TGTGCCAGCAGCCGCGGGGCCTCCAACTACGAGCAGTACTTC.

The chain links TRBV21-1 to TRBJ1-2; TRBD1, the table's D call, lacks a check against the DNA. TRBV21-1 corresponds to a pseudogene. This CDR3 has 15 residues. CDR3 sequence (DNA): TGTGCCAGCAGCAAAGCGCTTTCGACAGGGGTTGGCTACACCTTC. Translating it yields CASSKALSTGVGYTF.

This chain connects TRBV4-2 to TRBJ2-6; 8 nucleotides match TRBD1. Germline-derived CDR1 and CDR2 are LGHNA and YNFKEQ. Losses at the gene ends were 1 base for V and 0 bases for J; bases not matched to a gene: 2. The CDR3 loop spans 17 amino acids. Written as DNA, the CDR3 is TGTGCCAGCAGCCAAGCAGGGGGCGCCTCTGGGGCCAACGTCCTGACTTTC. Translation: CASSQAGGASGANVLTF.

CDR3 residues: CASSIGQGNGNQPQHF. The DNA for the CDR3 is TGTGCCAGTAGTATAGGTCAGGGGAATGGCAATCAGCCCCAGCATTTT. The chain is built from TRBV19 and TRBJ1-5; possibly TRBD1 for D (6 bases). The CDR3 runs 16 residues. The V gene lost 1 base and the J gene lost 2 bases, with 12 bases spanning the gap. The germline V gene has CDR1 LNHDA and CDR2 SQIVND (reference sequence).

This clone was seen more than once but under ten times. The V and J genes are TRBV28 and TRBJ1-1; D unresolved. The CDR3 totals 13 residues. From germline, CDR1 is MDHEN and CDR2 SYDVKM. With 6 bases removed from V and 2 bases from J, the gap between germline ends came to 10 bases. CDR3 loop: CASSPGRNTEAFF. The CDR3, as DNA: TGTGCCAGCAGCCCAGGCCGAAACACTGAAGCTTTCTTT.

This rearrangement joins TRBV30 to TRBJ1-1; no definite D call. CDR3 size: 15 residues. CDR1 and CDR2 (germline): GTSNPN, SVGIG (reference sequence). V was pared by 1 base and J by 0 bases, with 12 bases between. CDR3 DNA sequence: TGTGCCTGGAGTGCTTTGGGCAACATGAACACTGAAGCTTTCTTT. As protein: CAWSALGNMNTEAFF.